The sequence of this TCR beta chain was determined in a study of T cells in Graves' hyperthyroidism and ophthalmopathy. Study observations and caveats: Peripheral blood also featured most of the thyroid clonotypes expanded above 0.001.

Germline V gene data show CDR1 as GTSNPN and CDR2 as SVGIG (reference sequence). CDR3 length equals 15 residues. Unmatched junction bases numbered 5, after V lost 2 bases and J lost 6 bases. Ten or more counts support this clonotype. Its antigen is not known. Regions amplified from RNA transcripts were the TCR beta CDR3 regions. First-round RT-PCR targeting the TCR CDR3 was performed with the HTBI primer set. TCRdb re-called the multiplex PCR reads through MiXCR, storing one row per CDR3 protein. Of fewer than 400,000 distinct CDR3 sequences in the sample, approximately 14% were seen once. This clonotype originated in a woman between 18 and 29 years old with Graves' hyperthyroidism that later progressed to Graves' ophthalmopathy. The rearrangement uses TRBV30 and TRBJ1-4; 11 bases map to TRBD1. The sequencing sample was made of blood. This CDR3 reads CAWSSPGQGDEKLFF. The CDR3 DNA reads as TGTGCCTGGAGTTCCCCGGGACAGGGGGATGAAAAACTGTTTTTT.